The 4 T cell receptor beta chains reported below all come from one sample, sequenced in a study of CXCR3-negative and CXCR3-positive naive CD8 T cells. These receptors have no known antigen. Findings and limits, study-wide: More hydrophobic TRB CDR3s were found in CXCR3-positive naive cells than in CXCR3-negative naive cells.

UMI-labeled 5' RACE TRB cDNA libraries were prepared from the cells. TCRdb reanalyzed the 5' RACE reads, giving one entry per CDR3 protein sequence and no DNA. Recorded for this sample: some 130,000 distinct CDR3 sequences. Sequencing was carried out using naive CXCR3+ CD8+ T cells from blood. The subset was: CD45RO-CCR7+CD27+CD95- naive CD8+ T cells expressing CXCR3 (TNR3+). These receptors were collected from a human donor in good health. Some clones in this sample may be carry-over from other donors' samples.

This sequence joins TRBV13 and TRBJ1-1. The V gene's germline CDR1 is PRHDT and CDR2 FYEKMQ (reference sequence). This CDR3 region has 14 residues. The CDR3 loop reads CASSGNVVNTEAFF.

The CDR3 loop is CASGGHYNEQFF. The J gene is TRBJ2-1, the V gene TRBV2; the D call of TRBD1 rests on TCRdb alone, since no DNA is present to check it. Germline V CDR1 and CDR2: SNHLY, FYNNEI. The CDR3 spans 12 residues. Full variable domain (remainder filled in from reference TRBV2 and TRBJ2-1): EPEVTQTPSHQVTQMGQEVILRCVPISNHLYFYWYRQILGQKVEFLVSFYNNEISEKSEIFDDQFSVERPDGSNFTLKIRSTKLEDSAMYFCASGGHYNEQFFGPGTRLTVL.

The J gene is TRBJ2-7, the V gene TRBV4-1. This CDR3 is built from 13 residues. CDR1 is MGHRA and CDR2 is YSYEKL in the germline V gene. The CDR3 protein is CASSQSDAYEQYF.

The chain's CDR3 is CASSLPSRGHEQYF. J is TRBJ2-7 and V is TRBV28; no DNA is available, so the TRBD1 call from TCRdb remains unchecked. CDR3 length equals 14 residues. CDR1 and CDR2 from the germline V gene are MDHEN and SYDVKM.